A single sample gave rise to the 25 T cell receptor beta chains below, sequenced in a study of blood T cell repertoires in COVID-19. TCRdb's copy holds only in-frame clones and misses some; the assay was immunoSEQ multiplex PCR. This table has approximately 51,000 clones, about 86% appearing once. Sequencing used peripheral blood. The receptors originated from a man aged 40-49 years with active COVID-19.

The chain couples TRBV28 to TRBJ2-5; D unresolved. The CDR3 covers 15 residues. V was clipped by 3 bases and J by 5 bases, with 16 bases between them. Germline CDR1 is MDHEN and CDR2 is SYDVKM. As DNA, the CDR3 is TGTGCCAGCAGTTTTAGCAGCAACCTAGGCGAGACCCAGTACTTC. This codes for CASSFSSNLGETQYF.

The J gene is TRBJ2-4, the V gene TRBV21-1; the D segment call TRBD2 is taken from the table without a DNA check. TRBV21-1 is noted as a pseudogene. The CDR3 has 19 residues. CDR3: CASSKLRAAGCLAKNIQYF. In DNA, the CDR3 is TGTGCCAGCAGCAAATTACGGGCCGCGGGATGCTTAGCCAAAAACATTCAGTACTTC.

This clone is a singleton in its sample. The chain's CDR3 is CASSQWLAGVSKNIQYF. CDR3 DNA: TGCGCCAGCAGCCAATGGCTAGCGGGAGTTAGTAAAAACATTCAGTACTTC. This chain links TRBV4-1 with TRBJ2-4, with 10 positions matching TRBD2. This CDR3 is built from 17 residues. The germline gives CDR1 MGHRA, CDR2 YSYEKL. V shed 2 bases, J shed 4 bases, and the junction held 8 bases outside the gene matches.

This CDR3 is CASRDSGRSSYNEQFF. The CDR3 DNA follows: TGTGCCAGCAGGGACAGTGGACGGAGCTCCTACAATGAGCAGTTCTTC. The genes are TRBV7-9 and TRBJ2-1; possible D gene TRBD1, 6 bases. V was clipped by 6 bases and J by 0 bases, with 15 bases between them. The CDR3 spans 16 residues. The V gene's germline CDR1 is SEHNR and CDR2 FQNEAQ (reference sequence).

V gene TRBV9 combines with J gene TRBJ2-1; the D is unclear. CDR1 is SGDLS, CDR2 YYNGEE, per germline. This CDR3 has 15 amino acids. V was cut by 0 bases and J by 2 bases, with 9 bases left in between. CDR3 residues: CASSVDGVTYNEQFF. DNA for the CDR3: TGTGCCAGCAGCGTAGATGGAGTAACCTACAATGAGCAGTTCTTC. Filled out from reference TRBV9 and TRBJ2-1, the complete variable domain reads DSGVTQTPKHLITATGQRVTLRCSPRSGDLSVYWYQQSLDQGLQFLIQYYNGEERAKGNILERFSAQQFPDLHSELNLSSLELGDSALYFCASSVDGVTYNEQFFGPGTRLTVL.

This CDR3 is CASSLPRGGQETQYF. The CDR3, as DNA: TGTGCCAGCAGCTTGCCCCGCGGAGGCCAAGAGACCCAGTACTTC. This chain links TRBV11-2 with TRBJ2-5, with D possibly TRBD2 on 5 matching bases. CDR1 SGHAT and CDR2 FQNNGV come from the germline V gene. Trimming removed 3 bases from V and 1 base from J, with 12 bases in between. CDR3 length: 15 amino acids.

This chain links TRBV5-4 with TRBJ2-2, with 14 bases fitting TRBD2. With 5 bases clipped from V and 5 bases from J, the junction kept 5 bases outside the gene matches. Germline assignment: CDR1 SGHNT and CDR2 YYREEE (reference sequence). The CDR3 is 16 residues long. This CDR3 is CASRAGTSGRTGELFF. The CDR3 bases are TGTGCCAGCAGGGCCGGGACTAGCGGGAGAACCGGGGAGCTGTTTTTT.

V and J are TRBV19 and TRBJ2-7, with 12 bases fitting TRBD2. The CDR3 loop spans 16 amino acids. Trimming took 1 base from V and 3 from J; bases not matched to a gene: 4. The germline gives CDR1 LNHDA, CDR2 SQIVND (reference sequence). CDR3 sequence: CASSIGLAGVNYEQYF. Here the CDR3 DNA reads TGTGCCAGTAGTATAGGACTAGCGGGAGTGAACTACGAGCAGTACTTC.

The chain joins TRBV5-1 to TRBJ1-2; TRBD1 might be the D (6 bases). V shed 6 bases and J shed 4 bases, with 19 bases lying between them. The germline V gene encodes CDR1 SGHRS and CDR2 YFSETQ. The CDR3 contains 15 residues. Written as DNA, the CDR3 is TGCGCCAGCACGAAACTGGCGGACAGTACCTATGGCTACACCTTC. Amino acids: CASTKLADSTYGYTF.

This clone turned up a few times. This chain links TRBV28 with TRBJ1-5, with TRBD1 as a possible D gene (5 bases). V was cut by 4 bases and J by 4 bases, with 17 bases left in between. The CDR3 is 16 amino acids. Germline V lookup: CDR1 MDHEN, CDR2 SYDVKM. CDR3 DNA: TGTGCCAGCAGTTCATCCTCCGGGCCAGGGAATCAGCCCCAGCATTTT. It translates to CASSSSSGPGNQPQHF.

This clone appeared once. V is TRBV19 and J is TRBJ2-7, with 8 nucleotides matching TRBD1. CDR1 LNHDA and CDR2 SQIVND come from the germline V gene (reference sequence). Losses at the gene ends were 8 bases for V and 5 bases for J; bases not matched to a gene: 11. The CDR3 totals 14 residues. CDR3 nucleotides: TGTGCCAGTGGCGCAGGGGGCTACTTTGACGAGCAGTACTTC. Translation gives CASGAGGYFDEQYF.

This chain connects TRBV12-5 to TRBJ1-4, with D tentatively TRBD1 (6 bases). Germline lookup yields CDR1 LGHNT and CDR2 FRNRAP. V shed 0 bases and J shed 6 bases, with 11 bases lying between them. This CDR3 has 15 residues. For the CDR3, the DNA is TGTGCTAGTGGTTTGGTAAGGGGGGGGGATGAAAAACTGTTTTTT. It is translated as CASGLVRGGDEKLFF.

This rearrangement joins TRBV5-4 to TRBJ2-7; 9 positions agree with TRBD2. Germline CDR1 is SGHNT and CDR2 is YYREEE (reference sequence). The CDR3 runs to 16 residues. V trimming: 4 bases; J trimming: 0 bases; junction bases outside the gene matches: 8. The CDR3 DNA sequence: TGTGCCAGCAGCGAAACTAGCGGGCCTCTCTCCTACGAGCAGTACTTC. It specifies CASSETSGPLSYEQYF.

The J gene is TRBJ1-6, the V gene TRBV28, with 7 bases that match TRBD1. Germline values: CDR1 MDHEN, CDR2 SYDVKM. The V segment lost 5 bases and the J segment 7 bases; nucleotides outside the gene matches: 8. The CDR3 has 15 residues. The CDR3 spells CASSRQGGLNSPLHF. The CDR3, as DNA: TGTGCCAGCAGTCGACAGGGAGGACTCAATTCACCCCTCCACTTT.

The CDR3 coding sequence is TGTGCCAGCAGCTTAGATACGGCAGGCAATACGCAGTATTTT. It specifies CASSLDTAGNTQYF. V usage is TRBV11-3 and J usage is TRBJ2-3; D remains unclear. V lost 0 bases and J 7 bases, leaving 11 bases between the germline ends. Germline CDR1 is SGHNT and CDR2 is YENEEA. The CDR3 totals 14 residues.

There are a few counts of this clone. CDR3 residues: CASSLVSDITTNEKLFF. Here the CDR3 DNA reads TGTGCCAGCAGCTTAGTTTCCGACATAACAACTAATGAAAAACTGTTTTTT. V is TRBV7-2 and J is TRBJ1-4; D not resolved. The CDR3 covers 17 residues. V shed 1 base and J shed 0 bases, with 12 bases lying between them. CDR1 is SGHTA, CDR2 FQGNSA, per germline.

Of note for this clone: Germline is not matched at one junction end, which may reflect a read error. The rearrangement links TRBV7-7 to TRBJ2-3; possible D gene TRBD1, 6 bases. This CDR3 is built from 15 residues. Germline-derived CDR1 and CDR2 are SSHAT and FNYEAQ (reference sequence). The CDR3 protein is CASSFTGSSTDTQYF. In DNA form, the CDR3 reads TGTGCTAGCAGCTTTACAGGGTCTAGCACAGATACGCAGTATTTT.

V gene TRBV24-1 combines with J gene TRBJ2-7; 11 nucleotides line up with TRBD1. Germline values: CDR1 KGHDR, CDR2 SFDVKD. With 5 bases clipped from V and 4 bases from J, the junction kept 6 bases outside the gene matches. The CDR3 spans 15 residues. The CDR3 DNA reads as TGTGCCACCAGTGCAGGGACAGGGGGGAAGTACGAGCAGTACTTC. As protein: CATSAGTGGKYEQYF.

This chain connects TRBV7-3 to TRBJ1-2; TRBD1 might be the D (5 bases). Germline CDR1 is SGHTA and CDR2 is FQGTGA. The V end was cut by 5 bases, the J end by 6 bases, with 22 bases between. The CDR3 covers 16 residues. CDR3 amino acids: CASSRGEVPGSDGYTF. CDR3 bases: TGTGCCAGCAGCCGAGGGGAGGTCCCGGGCTCGGATGGCTACACCTTC.

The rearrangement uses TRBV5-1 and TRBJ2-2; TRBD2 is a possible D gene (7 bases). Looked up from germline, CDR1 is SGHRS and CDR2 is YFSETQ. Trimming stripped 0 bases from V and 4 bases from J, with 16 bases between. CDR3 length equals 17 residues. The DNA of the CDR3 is TGCGCCAGCAGCTTGGCCGGTCGGGGGGCCGGCACCGGGGAGCTGTTTTTT. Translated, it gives CASSLAGRGAGTGELFF.

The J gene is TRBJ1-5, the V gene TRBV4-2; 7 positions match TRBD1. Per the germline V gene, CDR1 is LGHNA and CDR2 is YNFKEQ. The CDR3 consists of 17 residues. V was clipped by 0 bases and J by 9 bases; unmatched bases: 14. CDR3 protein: CASSQDLGQWRITPQHF. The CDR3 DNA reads TGTGCCAGCAGCCAAGATCTGGGACAGTGGAGAATCACGCCCCAGCATTTT.

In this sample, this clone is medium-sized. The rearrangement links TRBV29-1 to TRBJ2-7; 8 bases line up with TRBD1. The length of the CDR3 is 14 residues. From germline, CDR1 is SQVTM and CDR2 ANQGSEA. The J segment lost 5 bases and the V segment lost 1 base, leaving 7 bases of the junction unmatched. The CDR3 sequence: CSVEATGAEDEQYF. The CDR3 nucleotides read TGCAGCGTTGAAGCGACAGGGGCGGAAGACGAGCAGTACTTC.

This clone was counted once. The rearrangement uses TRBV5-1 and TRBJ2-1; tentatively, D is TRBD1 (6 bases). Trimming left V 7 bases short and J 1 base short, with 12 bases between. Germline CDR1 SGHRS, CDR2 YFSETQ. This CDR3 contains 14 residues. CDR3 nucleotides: TGCGCCAGCGGAGCAGGGGCATCCTACAATGAGCAGTTCTTC. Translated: CASGAGASYNEQFF.

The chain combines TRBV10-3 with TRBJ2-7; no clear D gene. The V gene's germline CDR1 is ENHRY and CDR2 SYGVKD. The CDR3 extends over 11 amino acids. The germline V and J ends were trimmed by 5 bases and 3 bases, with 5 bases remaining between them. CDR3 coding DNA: TGTGCCATCAGTACCGGCTACGAGCAGTACTTC. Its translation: CAISTGYEQYF.

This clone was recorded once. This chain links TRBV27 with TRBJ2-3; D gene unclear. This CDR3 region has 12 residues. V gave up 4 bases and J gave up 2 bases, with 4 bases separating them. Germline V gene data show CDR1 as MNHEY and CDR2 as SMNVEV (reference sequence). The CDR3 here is CASSSNTDTQYF. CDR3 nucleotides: TGTGCCAGCAGTTCTAACACAGATACGCAGTATTTT.